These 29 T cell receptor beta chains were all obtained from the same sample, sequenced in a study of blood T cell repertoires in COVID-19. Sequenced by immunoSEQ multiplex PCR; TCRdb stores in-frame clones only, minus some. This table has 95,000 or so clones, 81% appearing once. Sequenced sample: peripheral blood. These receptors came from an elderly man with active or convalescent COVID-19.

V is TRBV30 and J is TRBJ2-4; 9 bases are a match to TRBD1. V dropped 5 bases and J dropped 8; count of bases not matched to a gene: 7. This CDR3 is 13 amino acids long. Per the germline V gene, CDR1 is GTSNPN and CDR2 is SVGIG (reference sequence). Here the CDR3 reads CAWRGQGGYIQYF. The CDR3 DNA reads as TGTGCCTGGCGGGGACAGGGTGGTTACATTCAGTACTTC.

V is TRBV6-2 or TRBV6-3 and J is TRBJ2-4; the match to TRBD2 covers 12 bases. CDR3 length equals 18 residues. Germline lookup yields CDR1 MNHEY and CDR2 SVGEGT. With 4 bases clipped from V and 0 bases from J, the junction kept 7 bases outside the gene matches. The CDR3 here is CASSLGLAGPIAKNIQYF. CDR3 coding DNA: TGTGCCAGCAGTTTAGGACTAGCGGGGCCAATAGCCAAAAACATTCAGTACTTC.

CDR3 loop: CASSQAQGGTEAFF. The CDR3 nucleotides are TGTGCCAGCAGCCAAGCTCAGGGGGGCACTGAAGCTTTCTTT. The chain joins TRBV3-1 (or the pseudogene TRBV3-2) to TRBJ1-1; 7 nucleotides match TRBD1. The V segment lost 1 base and the J segment 4 bases; nucleotides outside the gene matches: 3. This CDR3 has 14 residues. The germline V gene has CDR1 LGHDT and CDR2 YNNKEL (reference sequence).

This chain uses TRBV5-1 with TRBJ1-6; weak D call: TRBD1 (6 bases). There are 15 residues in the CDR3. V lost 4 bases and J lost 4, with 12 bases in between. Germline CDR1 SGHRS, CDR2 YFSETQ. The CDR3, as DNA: TGCGCCAGCAGCGCCGGACAGCTATATAATTCACCCCTCCACTTT. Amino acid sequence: CASSAGQLYNSPLHF.

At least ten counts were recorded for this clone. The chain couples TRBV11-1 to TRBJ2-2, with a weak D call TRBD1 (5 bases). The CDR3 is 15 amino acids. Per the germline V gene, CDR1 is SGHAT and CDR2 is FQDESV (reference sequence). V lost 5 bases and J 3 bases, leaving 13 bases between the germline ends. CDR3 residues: CASSHGQDYTGELFF. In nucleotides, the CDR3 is TGTGCCAGCAGCCACGGACAAGACTACACCGGGGAGCTGTTTTTT. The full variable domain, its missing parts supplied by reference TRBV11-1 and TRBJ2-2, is EAEVAQSPRYKITEKSQAVAFWCDPISGHATLYWYRQILGQGPELLVQFQDESVVDDSQLPKDRFSAERLKGVDSTLKIQPAELGDSAMYLCASSHGQDYTGELFFGEGSRLTVL.

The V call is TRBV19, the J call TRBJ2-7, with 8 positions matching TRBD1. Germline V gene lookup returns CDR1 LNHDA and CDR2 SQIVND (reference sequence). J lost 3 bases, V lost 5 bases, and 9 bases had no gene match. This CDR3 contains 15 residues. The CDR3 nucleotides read TGTGCCAGTAGTGCCAGTGCCGACAGGGGCTACGAGCAGTACTTC. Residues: CASSASADRGYEQYF.

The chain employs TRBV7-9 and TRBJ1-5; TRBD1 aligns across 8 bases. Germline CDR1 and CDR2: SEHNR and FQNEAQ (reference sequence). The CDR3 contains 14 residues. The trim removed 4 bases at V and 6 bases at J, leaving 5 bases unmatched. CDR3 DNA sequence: TGTGCCAGCAGCTCGGACAGGGAGGGTCAGCCCCAGCATTTT. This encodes CASSSDREGQPQHF.

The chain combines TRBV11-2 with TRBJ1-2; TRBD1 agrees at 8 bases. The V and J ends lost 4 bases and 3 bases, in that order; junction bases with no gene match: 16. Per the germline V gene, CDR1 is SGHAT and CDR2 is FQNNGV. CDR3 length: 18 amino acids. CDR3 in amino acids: CASSSEGAQGARYYGYTF. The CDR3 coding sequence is TGTGCCAGCAGCTCCGAAGGGGCTCAGGGGGCGCGGTACTATGGCTACACCTTC.

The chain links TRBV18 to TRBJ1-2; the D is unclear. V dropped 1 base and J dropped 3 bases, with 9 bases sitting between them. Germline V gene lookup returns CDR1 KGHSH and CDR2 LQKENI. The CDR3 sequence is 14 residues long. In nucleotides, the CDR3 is TGTGCCAGCTCACCACGGGCAGCCTACTATGGCTACACCTTC. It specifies CASSPRAAYYGYTF.

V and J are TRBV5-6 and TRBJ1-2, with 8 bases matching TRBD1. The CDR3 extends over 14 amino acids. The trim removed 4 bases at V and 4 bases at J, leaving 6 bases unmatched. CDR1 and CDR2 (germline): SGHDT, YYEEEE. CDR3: CASSPGQGLYGYTF. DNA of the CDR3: TGTGCCAGCAGCCCCGGACAGGGACTCTATGGCTACACCTTC.

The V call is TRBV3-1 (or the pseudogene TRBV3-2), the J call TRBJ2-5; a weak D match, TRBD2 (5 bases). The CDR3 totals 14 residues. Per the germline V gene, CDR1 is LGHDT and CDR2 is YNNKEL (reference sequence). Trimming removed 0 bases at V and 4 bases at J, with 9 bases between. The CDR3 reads CASSQDGSVETQYF. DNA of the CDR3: TGTGCCAGCAGCCAAGATGGGAGTGTAGAGACCCAGTACTTC.

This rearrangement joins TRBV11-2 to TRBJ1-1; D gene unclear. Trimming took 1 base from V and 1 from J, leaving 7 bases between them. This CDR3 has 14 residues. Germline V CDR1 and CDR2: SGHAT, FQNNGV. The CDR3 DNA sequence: TGTGCCAGCAGCTTAGTGGGGAGGAACACTGAAGCTTTCTTT. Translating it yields CASSLVGRNTEAFF.

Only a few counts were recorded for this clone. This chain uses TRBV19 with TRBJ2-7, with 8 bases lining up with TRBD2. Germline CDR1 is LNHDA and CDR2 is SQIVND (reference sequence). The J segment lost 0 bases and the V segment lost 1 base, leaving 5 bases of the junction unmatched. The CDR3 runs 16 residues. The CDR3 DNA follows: TGTGCCAGTAGTATAGGAAGAGGGACTAGCTCCTACGAGCAGTACTTC. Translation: CASSIGRGTSSYEQYF.

CDR3 region: CASRPRGYPRGYTF. Written as DNA, the CDR3 is TGTGCCAGCAGGCCCAGGGGGTACCCCCGGGGCTACACCTTC. J is TRBJ1-2 and V is TRBV6-1; the match to TRBD1 covers 7 bases. Germline values: CDR1 MNHNS, CDR2 SASEGT. V dropped 6 bases and J dropped 8; count of bases not matched to a gene: 12. The CDR3 has 14 amino acids.

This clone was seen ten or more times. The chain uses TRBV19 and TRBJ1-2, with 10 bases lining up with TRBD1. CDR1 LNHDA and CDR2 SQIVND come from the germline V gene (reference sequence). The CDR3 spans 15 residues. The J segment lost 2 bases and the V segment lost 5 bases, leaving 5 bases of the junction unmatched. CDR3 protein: CASSWTGQGNYGYTF. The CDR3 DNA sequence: TGTGCCAGTAGTTGGACGGGACAGGGGAACTATGGCTACACCTTC.

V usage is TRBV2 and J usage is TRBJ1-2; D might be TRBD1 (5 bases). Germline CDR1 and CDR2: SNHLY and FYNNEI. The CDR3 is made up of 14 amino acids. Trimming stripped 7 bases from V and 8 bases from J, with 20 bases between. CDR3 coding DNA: TGTGCCAGCACCCAATCAGACAGATTTGCCGGCTACACCTTC. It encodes CASTQSDRFAGYTF.

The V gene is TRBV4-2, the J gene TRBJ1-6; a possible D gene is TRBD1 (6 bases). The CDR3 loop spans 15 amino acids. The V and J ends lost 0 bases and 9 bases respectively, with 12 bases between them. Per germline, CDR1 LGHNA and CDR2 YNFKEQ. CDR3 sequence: CASSQDKRGGSPLHF. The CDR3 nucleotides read TGTGCCAGCAGCCAAGATAAAAGGGGGGGTTCACCCCTCCACTTT.

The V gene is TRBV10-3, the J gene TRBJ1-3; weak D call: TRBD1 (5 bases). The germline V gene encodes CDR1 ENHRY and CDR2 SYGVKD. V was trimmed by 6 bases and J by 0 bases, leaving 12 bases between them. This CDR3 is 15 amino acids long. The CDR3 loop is CAIRGDGGSGNTIYF. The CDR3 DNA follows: TGTGCCATCAGAGGGGACGGGGGCTCTGGAAACACCATATATTTT.

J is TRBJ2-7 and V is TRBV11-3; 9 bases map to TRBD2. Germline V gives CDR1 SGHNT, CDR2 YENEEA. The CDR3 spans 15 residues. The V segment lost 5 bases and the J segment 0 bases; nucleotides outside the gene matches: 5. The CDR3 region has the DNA TGTGCCAGCAGCGTTTCTAGCGGGGCCTCCTACGAGCAGTACTTC. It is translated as CASSVSSGASYEQYF.

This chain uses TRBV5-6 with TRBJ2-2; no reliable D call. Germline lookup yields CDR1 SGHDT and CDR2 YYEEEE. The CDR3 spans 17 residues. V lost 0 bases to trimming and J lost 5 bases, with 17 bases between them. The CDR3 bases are TGTGCCAGCAGCTTGGTCTCTTGGTCCAGTGGTACCGGGGAGCTGTTTTTT. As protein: CASSLVSWSSGTGELFF.

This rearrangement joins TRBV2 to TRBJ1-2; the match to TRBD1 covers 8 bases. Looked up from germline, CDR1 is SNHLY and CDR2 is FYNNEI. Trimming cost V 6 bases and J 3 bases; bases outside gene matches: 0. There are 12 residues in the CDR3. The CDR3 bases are TGTGCCAGCAGGACAGGGGACTATGGCTACACCTTC. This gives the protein CASRTGDYGYTF.

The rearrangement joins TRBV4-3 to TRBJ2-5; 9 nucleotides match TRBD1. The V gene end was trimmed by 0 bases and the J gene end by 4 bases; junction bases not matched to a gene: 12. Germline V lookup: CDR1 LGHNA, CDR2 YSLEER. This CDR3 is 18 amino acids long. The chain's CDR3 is CASSQEPWTGDPRETQYF. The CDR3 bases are TGCGCCAGCAGCCAAGAGCCCTGGACAGGGGACCCCAGAGAGACCCAGTACTTC.

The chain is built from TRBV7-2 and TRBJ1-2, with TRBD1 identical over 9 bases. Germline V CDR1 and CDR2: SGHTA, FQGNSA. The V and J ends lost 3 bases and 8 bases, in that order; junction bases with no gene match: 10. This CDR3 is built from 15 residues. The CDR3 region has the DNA TGTGCCAGCAGCTTTCCCCCGGGACAGGGAGGAGGCTACACCTTC. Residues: CASSFPPGQGGGYTF.

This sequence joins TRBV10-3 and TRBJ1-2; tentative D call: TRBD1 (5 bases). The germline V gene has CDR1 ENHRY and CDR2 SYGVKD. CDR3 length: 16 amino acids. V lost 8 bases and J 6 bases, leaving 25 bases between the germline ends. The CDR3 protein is CAIGFSPDSGGNGYTF. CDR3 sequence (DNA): TGTGCCATCGGGTTCTCTCCTGACTCGGGGGGTAATGGCTACACCTTC.

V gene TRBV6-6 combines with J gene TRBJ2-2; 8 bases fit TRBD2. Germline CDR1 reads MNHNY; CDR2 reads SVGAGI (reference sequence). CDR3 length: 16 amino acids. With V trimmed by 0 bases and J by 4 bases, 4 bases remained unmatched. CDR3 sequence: CASSYSPGGVTGELFF. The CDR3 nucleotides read TGTGCCAGCAGTTACTCACCGGGGGGGGTCACCGGGGAGCTGTTTTTT.

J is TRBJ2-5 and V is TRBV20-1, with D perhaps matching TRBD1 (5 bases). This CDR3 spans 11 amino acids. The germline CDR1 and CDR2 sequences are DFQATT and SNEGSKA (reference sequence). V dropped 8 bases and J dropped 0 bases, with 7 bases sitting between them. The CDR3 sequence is CSIGDQETQYF. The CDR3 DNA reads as TGCAGTATAGGGGACCAAGAGACCCAGTACTTC.

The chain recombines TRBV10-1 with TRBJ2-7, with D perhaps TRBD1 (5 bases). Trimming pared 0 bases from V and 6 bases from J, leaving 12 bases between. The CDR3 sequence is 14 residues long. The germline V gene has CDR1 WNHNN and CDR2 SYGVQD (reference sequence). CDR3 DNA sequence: TGCGCCAGCAGTGAGTCACAGGCTTGGGGCGAGCAGTACTTC. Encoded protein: CASSESQAWGEQYF.

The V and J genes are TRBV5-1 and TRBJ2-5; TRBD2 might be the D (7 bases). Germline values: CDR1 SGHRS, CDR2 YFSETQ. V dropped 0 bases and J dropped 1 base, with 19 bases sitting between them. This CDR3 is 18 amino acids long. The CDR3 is CASSLAGGLSGLQETQYF. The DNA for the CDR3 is TGCGCCAGCAGCTTGGCCGGGGGGCTTAGCGGGCTCCAAGAGACCCAGTACTTC.

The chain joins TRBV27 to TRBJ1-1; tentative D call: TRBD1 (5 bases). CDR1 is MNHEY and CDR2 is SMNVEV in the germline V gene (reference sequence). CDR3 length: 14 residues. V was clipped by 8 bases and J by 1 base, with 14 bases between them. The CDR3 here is CASRRGERNTEAFF. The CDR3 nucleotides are TGTGCCAGCCGCCGGGGGGAGAGGAACACTGAAGCTTTCTTT.